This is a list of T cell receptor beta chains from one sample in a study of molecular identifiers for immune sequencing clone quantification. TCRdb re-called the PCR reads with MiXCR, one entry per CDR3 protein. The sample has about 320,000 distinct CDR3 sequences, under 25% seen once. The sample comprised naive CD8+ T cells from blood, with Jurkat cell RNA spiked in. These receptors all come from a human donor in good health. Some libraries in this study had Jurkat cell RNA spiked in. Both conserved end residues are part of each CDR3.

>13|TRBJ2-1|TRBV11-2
CASSLAPTNEQFF
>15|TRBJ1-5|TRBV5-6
CASSLGGEAQKPQHF
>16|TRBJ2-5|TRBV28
CASSLEGAGLQETQYF
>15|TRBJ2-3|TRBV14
CASSRLSGRSDTQYF
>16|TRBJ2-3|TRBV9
CASSETQLAPTDTQYF
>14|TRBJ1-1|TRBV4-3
CASAEAGYGTEAFF
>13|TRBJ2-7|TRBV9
CASSLGQGRELYF
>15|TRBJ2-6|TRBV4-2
CASSQSFSEANVLTF
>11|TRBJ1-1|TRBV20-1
CSASVNTEAFF
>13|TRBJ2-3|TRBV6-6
CAGSYFKSDTQYF
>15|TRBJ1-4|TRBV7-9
CASSSRSKYNEKLFF
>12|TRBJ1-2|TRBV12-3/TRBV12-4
CASSSDSYGYTF
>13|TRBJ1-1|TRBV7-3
CASSLQQGTEAFF
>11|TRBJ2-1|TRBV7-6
CSSGDVNEQFF
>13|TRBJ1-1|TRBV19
CASSFLSGLEAFF
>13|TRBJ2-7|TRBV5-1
CASSFYGTYEQYF
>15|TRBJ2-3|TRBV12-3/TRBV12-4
CASTPGEYGTDTQYF
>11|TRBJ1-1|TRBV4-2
CASSQGPGTAF
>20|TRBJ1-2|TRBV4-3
CASSQGPQTGDYYPNYGYTF
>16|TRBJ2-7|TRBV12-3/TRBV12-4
CASSVGTSGFSYEQYF
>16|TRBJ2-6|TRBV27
CASTLGAPSGANALTF
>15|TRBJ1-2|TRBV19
CASSITVSGPYGYTF
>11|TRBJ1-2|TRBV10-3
CAISGGQFYTF
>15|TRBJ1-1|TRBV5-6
CASTVLPGVNTEAFF
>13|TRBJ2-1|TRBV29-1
CSVVSGGYNEQFF
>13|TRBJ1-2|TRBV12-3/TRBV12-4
CASSSPHPYGYTF
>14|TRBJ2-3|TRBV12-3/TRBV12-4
CASSLGGGADTQYF
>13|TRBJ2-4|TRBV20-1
CSARPSAKNIQYF
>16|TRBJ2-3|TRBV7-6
CASSSVAGGWTDTQYF
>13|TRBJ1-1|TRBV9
CAGSVVGSSEAFF
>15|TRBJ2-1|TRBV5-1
CASSLAQGTYNEQFF
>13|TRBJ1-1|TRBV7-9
CASRIPGATEAFF
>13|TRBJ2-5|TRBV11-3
CASSPGRGGTQYF